The source of this TCR beta chain is a study of T cell changes during pregnancy in multiple sclerosis (dated by TCRdb to between 2017 and 2020). General notes on the study: The study examined how the T cell repertoire changed over the course of pregnancy in women with multiple sclerosis.

Receptors were amplified or captured by the immunoSEQ multiplex PCR assay. Entries here come from immuneACCESS through TCRdb and include only in-frame sequences with V and J called. Some clones fail to appear in such tables; in the studies checked, an unresolved V gene covers under half of the shortfall, and the cause of the remainder is unknown. The sample yields around 80,000 clones; around 92% were counted once. Together, the top ten hold about 2.5% of the sample. This clone was detected only once. Its antigen is still unknown. Base-call qualities are not available, and no considerably larger clone is one nucleotide away. The sequence was collected from a female donor with multiple sclerosis, enrolled in a pregnancy study. The sequences come from peripheral blood, collected before pregnancy.

The bases read TGTGCCAGCAGCACGGGACAGTGGGAGACCCAGTACTTC. Its coded protein is CASSTGQWETQYF. Recombination connected TRBV5-4 to TRBJ2-5, and 7 bases in between align with TRBD1. V is cut back by 4 bases and J by 5 bases, with 5 bases in the junction unmatched. Inclusive of the bounding cysteine and phenylalanine, the CDR3 is 13 residues long. CDR3 DNA only is kept here, 39 bases in frame from base 1. CDR1 and CDR2 are read off the germline V gene (reference sequence) as SGHNT and YYREEE.